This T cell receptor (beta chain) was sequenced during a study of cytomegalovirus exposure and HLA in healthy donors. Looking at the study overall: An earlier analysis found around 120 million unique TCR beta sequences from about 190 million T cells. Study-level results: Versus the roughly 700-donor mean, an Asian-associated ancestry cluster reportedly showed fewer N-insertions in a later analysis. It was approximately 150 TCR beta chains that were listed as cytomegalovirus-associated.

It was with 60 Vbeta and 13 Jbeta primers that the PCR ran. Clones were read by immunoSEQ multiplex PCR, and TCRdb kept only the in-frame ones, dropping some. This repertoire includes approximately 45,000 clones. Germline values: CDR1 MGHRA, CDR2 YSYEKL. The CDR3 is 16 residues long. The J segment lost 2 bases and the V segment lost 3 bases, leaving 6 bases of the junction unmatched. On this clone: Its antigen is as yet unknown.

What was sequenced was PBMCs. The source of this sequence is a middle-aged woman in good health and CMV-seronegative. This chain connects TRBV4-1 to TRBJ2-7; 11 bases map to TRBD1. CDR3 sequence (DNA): TGCGCCAGCAGCCACAAACCGGGACAGGGGGCCTACGAGCAGTACTTC. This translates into CASSHKPGQGAYEQYF.